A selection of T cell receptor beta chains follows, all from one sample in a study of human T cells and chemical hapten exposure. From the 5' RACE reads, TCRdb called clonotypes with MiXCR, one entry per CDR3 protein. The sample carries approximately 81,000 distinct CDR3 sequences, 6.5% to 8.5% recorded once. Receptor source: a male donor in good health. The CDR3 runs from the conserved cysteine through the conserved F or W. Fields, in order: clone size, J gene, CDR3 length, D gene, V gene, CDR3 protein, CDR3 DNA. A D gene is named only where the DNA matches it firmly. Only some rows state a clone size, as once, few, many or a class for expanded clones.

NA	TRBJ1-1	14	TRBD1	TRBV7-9	CASSLDRAYTEAFF	TGTGCCAGCAGCTTGGACAGGGCATATACTGAAGCTTTCTTT
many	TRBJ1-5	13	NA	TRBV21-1	CASSIDTNQPQHF	TGTGCCAGCAGCATTGACACTAATCAGCCCCAGCATTTT
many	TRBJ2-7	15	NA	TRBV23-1	CASSQSMDCTYEQYF	TGCGCCAGCAGTCAATCTATGGACTGTACCTACGAGCAGTACTTC
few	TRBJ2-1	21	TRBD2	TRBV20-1	CSARDLPGLAGGVLSYNEQFF	TGCAGTGCTAGAGACCTTCCCGGACTAGCGGGAGGGGTACTATCCTACAATGAGCAGTTCTTC
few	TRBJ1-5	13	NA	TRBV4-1	CASSQPPNQPQHF	TGCGCCAGCAGCCAACCTCCGAATCAGCCCCAGCATTTT
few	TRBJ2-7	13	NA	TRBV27	CASSQTAAYEQYF	TGTGCCAGCAGCCAAACAGCGGCCTACGAGCAGTACTTC
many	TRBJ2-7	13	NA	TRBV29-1	CSVEVRPSYEQYF	TGCAGCGTTGAGGTGAGGCCCTCCTACGAGCAGTACTTC
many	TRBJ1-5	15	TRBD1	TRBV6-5	CASSADRGHNQPQHF	TGTGCCAGCAGTGCGGACAGGGGCCACAATCAGCCCCAGCATTTT
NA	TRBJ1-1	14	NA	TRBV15	CATSRGARGTEAFF	TGTGCCACCAGCAGAGGAGCGCGGGGAACTGAAGCTTTCTTT
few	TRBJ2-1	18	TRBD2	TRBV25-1	CASSDPSGGEGPYNEQFF	TGTGCCAGCAGTGATCCCTCGGGGGGGGAGGGCCCCTACAATGAGCAGTTCTTC
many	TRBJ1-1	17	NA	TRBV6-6	CASSFPVVDKPNTEAFF	TGTGCCAGCAGTTTCCCCGTAGTGGACAAACCCAACACTGAAGCTTTCTTT
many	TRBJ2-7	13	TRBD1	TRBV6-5	CASSPGQTYEQYF	TGTGCCAGCAGTCCGGGACAGACCTACGAGCAGTACTTC
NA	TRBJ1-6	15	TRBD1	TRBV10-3	CAIRSGQENNSPLHF	TGTGCCATCAGATCCGGACAGGAGAATAATTCACCCCTCCACTTT
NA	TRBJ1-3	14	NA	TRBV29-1	CSVERGFSGNTIYF	TGCAGCGTTGAAAGGGGGTTCTCTGGAAACACCATATATTTT
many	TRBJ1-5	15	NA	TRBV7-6	CASSPGASVNQPQHF	TGTGCCAGCAGCCCAGGGGCGTCTGTCAATCAGCCCCAGCATTTT
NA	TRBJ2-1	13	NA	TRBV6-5	CASSPTGRGEQFF	TGTGCCAGCAGCCCCACAGGGAGGGGTGAGCAGTTCTTC
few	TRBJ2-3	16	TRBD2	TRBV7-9	CASSFLGAGATDTQYF	TGTGCCAGCAGTTTCCTAGGGGCGGGAGCGACAGATACGCAGTATTTT
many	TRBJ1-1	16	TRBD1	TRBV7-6	CASSLNPSGQGTEAFF	TGTGCCAGCAGCTTAAACCCGTCAGGACAGGGAACTGAAGCTTTCTTT
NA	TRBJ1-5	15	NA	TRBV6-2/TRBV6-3	CASSYLQGGNQPQHF	TGTGCCAGCAGTTACCTTCAGGGCGGCAATCAGCCCCAGCATTTT
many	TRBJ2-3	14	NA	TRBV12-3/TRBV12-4	CASSPWGATDTQYF	TGTGCCAGCAGCCCCTGGGGGGCCACAGATACGCAGTATTTT
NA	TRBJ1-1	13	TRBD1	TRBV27	CASRETGGPEAFF	TGTGCCAGCAGAGAGACAGGGGGACCTGAAGCTTTCTTT
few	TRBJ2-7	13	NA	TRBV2	CATEGEPNYEQYF	TGTGCCACCGAAGGGGAGCCAAACTACGAGCAGTACTTC